The 15 T cell receptor beta chains below were found in one sample sequenced in a study of identical twins. TCRdb reprocessed the 5' RACE reads via MiXCR and lists one record per CDR3 protein. The repertoire has about 520,000 distinct CDR3 sequences, less than 25% of them found once; the top ten carry about 0.99%. These data also formed part of another study, on T cells expressing NK-cell markers.

The sample was CD4+ T cells sorted from blood. These receptor sequences come from a woman aged 18 to 35 in good health.

The J gene is TRBJ2-7, the V gene TRBV30, with 8 bases matching TRBD1. V was pared by 7 bases and J by 6 bases, with 8 bases of the junction left unmatched. The CDR3 length is 12 residues. The V gene's germline CDR1 is GTSNPN and CDR2 SVGIG (reference sequence). The CDR3 DNA sequence: TGTGCCTTCGGGACAGGTTTGGGCGAGCAGTACTTC. It translates to CAFGTGLGEQYF.

The rearrangement uses TRBV11-3 and TRBJ2-1; 10 bases fit TRBD2. V gave up 4 bases and J gave up 6 bases; unmatched junction bases: 12. The V gene's germline CDR1 is SGHNT and CDR2 YENEEA. CDR3 length equals 17 residues. The CDR3: CASSSLRIAGGSNEQFF. The CDR3 coding sequence is TGTGCCAGCAGCTCTCTTCGAATAGCGGGGGGTAGCAATGAGCAGTTCTTC.

The rearrangement uses TRBV10-3 and TRBJ2-7; D is possibly TRBD2 (5 bases). This CDR3 spans 14 amino acids. V was clipped by 10 bases and J by 0 bases, with 16 bases between them. From germline, CDR1 is ENHRY and CDR2 SYGVKD. The CDR3 DNA reads TGTGCCAGTTATGAACCGGGGTTCTCCTACGAGCAGTACTTC. It encodes CASYEPGFSYEQYF.

V and J are TRBV29-1 and TRBJ2-1; D remains unclear. Germline loops: CDR1 SQVTM, CDR2 ANQGSEA. The V and J ends lost 1 base and 8 bases respectively, with 18 bases between them. The CDR3 contains 15 residues. CDR3 region: CSVEVDRAFIDEQFF. CDR3 nucleotide sequence: TGCAGCGTTGAAGTTGATCGAGCCTTTATCGATGAGCAGTTCTTC.

This clonotype came up a few times. At one boundary the junction diverges from the germline segment, which might be a read error. The V gene is TRBV4-2, the J gene TRBJ2-3; D gene uncertain. Germline V gene data show CDR1 as LGHNA and CDR2 as YNFKEQ. CDR3 length: 17 amino acids. In nucleotides, the CDR3 is TGCGCCAGCAGCCAAGAGCCTTCGACTGGGGGCACAGATACGCAGTATTTT. Translation gives CASSQEPSTGGTDTQYF.

This clonotype was detected only a few times. The V call is TRBV20-1, the J call TRBJ1-1, with D uncertain. The CDR3 contains 13 residues. The germline V and J ends were trimmed by 0 bases and 6 bases, with 11 bases remaining between them. Germline V gives CDR1 DFQATT, CDR2 SNEGSKA (reference sequence). In DNA form, the CDR3 reads TGCAGTGCTAGAGAGAGTCCGTACCCTGAAGCTTTCTTT. Its translation: CSARESPYPEAFF.

V usage is TRBV12-3 or TRBV12-4 and J usage is TRBJ1-2, with D maybe TRBD1 (5 bases). CDR3 size: 14 residues. Trimming removed 6 bases from V and 8 bases from J, with 19 bases in between. For the CDR3, the DNA is TGTGCCAGCAGCCCAAGTGTTGAGGGACGAGGCTACACCTTC. Amino acid sequence: CASSPSVEGRGYTF.

A word on this clonotype: The junction shows a germline mismatch at one end, possibly a read error. The chain couples TRBV7-7 to TRBJ2-5; 9 bases are shared with TRBD2. From germline, CDR1 is SSHAT and CDR2 FNYEAQ (reference sequence). CDR3 size: 15 residues. DNA of the CDR3: TGTGCTAGCAGCTTAGCAACTAGCGGGCAAGAGACCCAGTACTTC. It translates to CASSLATSGQETQYF.

The CDR3 sequence is CAIGTPYTDTQYF. CDR3 DNA: TGTGCCATTGGGACTCCCTACACAGATACGCAGTATTTT. This chain connects TRBV6-2 or TRBV6-3 to TRBJ2-3; a possible D gene is TRBD2 (6 bases). This CDR3 is built from 13 residues. V was cut by 10 bases and J by 2 bases, with 13 bases left in between. Germline V gene sequence: CDR1 MNHEY, CDR2 SVGEGT.

This clonotype was counted a few times. The rearrangement joins TRBV5-1 to TRBJ2-1, with 7 bases lining up with TRBD2. Looked up from germline, CDR1 is SGHRS and CDR2 is YFSETQ. V gave up 3 bases and J gave up 7 bases; unmatched junction bases: 4. There are 13 residues in the CDR3. CDR3 coding DNA: TGCGCCAGCAGCTCCGGGACTACTAATGAGCAGTTCTTC. Its translation is CASSSGTTNEQFF.

In this sample, this clonotype turned up many times. The junction differs from germline at one of its ends, possibly a read error. V gene TRBV20-1 combines with J gene TRBJ1-2; D gene unclear. This CDR3 is 12 amino acids long. Germline CDR1 DFQATT, CDR2 SNEGSKA (reference sequence). The CDR3 reads CSARDQAARGVF. The CDR3 bases are TGCAGTGCTAGAGATCAAGCAGCTCGTGGGGTATTC.

J is TRBJ1-5 and V is TRBV7-2; tentatively, D is TRBD1 (6 bases). CDR1 and CDR2 (germline): SGHTA, FQGNSA. The V and J ends lost 0 bases and 6 bases respectively, with 12 bases between them. CDR3 length: 15 amino acids. The CDR3 DNA sequence: TGTGCCAGCAGCTTAGCTCAACAGGGCAGTCAGCCCCAGCATTTT. Translating it yields CASSLAQQGSQPQHF.

This clonotype was observed a handful of times. The chain links TRBV7-9 to TRBJ1-2; tentatively, D is TRBD1 (5 bases). Germline V CDR1 and CDR2: SEHNR, FQNEAQ (reference sequence). Trimming shortened V by 5 bases and J by 4 bases, and 17 bases separated the two germline ends. This CDR3 has 15 amino acids. The CDR3 is CASSPPKGLGYGYTF. The CDR3 nucleotides read TGTGCCAGCAGCCCACCGAAGGGGCTAGGCTATGGCTACACCTTC.

This clonotype was observed a handful of times. This chain joins TRBV10-1 and TRBJ2-2; unclear D gene. This CDR3 comprises 12 residues. The V gene lost 3 bases and the J gene lost 6 bases, with 5 bases spanning the gap. Germline loops: CDR1 WNHNN, CDR2 SYGVQD (reference sequence). The CDR3 reads CASSDPPGELFF. The CDR3 DNA follows: TGCGCCAGCAGTGATCCCCCCGGGGAGCTGTTTTTT.

This clonotype was recorded only once. The genes are TRBV29-1 and TRBJ1-1; D possibly corresponds to TRBD1 (6 bases). Germline V gives CDR1 SQVTM, CDR2 ANQGSEA. The CDR3 has 10 residues. Trimming cost V 6 bases and J 8 bases, with 10 bases left between them. The CDR3 loop is CSVADREAFF. The CDR3, as DNA: TGCAGCGTCGCCGACAGGGAAGCTTTCTTT.